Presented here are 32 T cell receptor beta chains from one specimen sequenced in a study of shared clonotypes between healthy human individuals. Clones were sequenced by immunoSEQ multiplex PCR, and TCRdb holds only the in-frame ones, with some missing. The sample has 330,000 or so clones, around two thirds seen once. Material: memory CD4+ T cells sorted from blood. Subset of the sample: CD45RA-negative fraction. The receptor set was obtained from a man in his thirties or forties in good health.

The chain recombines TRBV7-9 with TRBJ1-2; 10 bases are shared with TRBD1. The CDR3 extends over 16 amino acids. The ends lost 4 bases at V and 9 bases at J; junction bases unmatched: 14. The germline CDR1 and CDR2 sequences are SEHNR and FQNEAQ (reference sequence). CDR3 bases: TGTGCCAGCAGCTACTTCGCTGGGACAGGGGAAAGCCGCTACACCTTC. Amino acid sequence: CASSYFAGTGESRYTF.

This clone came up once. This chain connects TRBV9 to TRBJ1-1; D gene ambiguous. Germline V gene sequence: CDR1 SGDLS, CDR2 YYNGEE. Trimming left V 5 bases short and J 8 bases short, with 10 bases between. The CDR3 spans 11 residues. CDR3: CASSAQTEAFF. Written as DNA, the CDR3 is TGTGCCAGCAGTGCTCAGACAGAAGCTTTCTTT.

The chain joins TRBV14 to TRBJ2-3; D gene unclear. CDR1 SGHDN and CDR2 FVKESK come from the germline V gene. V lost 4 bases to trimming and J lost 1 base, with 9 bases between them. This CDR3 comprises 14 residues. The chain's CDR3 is CASSPLDGTDTQYF. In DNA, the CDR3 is TGTGCCAGCAGCCCCTTGGATGGCACAGATACGCAGTATTTT.

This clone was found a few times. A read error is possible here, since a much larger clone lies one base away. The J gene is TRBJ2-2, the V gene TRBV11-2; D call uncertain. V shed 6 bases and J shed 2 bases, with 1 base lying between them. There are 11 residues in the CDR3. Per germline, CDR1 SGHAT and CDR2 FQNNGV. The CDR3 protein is CASRNTGELFF. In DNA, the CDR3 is TGTGCCAGCAGAAACACCGGGGAGCTGTTTTTT.

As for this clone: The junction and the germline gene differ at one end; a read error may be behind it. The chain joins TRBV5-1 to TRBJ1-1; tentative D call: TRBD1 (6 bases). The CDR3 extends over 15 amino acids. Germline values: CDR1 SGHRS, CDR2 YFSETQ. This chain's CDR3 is CASSLSQGMKTEAFF. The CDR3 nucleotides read TGCGCCAGCAGCTTGTCGCAGGGGATGAAGACTGAAGCTTTCTTT.

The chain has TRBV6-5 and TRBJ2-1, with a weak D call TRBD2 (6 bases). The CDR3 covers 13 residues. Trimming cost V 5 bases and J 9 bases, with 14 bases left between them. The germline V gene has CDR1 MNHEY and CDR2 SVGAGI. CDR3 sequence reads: CASSHLAGSEQFF. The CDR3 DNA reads TGTGCCAGCAGTCACCTCGCCGGGAGTGAGCAGTTCTTC.

The CDR3 is CASSFEVTGKTQYF. The CDR3 nucleotides read TGTGCCAGCAGTTTCGAAGTCACCGGGAAGACCCAGTACTTC. V usage is TRBV28 and J usage is TRBJ2-5; perhaps TRBD2 as D (5 bases). The CDR3 runs 14 residues. Germline CDR1 MDHEN, CDR2 SYDVKM. V lost 3 bases to trimming and J lost 6 bases, with 14 bases between them.

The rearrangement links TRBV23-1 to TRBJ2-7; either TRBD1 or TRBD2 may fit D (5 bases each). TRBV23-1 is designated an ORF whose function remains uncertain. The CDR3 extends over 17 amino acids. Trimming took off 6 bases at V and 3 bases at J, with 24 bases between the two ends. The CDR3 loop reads CASSAIHCQGPLYEQYF. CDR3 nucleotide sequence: TGCGCCAGCAGCGCGATCCACTGTCAGGGACCACTCTACGAGCAGTACTTC.

The CDR3 DNA reads as TGTGCCAGCCCGGGACAGGGGCTCCCCAATGAGCAGTTCTTC. Translated: CASPGQGLPNEQFF. The chain carries TRBV25-1 and TRBJ2-1, with 10 bases identical to TRBD1. CDR1 MGHDK and CDR2 SYGVNS come from the germline V gene. The CDR3 is 14 residues long. The J segment lost 6 bases and the V segment lost 8 bases, leaving 7 bases of the junction unmatched.

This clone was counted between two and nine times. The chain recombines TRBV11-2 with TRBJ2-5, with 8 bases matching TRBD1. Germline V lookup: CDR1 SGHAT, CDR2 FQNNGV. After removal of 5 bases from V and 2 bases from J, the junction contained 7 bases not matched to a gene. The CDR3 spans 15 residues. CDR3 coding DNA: TGTGCCAGCAGCCCGCGAGGACAGGGTCAAGAGACCCAGTACTTC. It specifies CASSPRGQGQETQYF.

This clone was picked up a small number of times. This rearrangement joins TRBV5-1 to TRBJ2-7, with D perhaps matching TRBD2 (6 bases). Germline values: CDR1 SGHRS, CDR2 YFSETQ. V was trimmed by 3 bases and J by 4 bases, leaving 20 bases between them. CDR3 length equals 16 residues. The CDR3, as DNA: TGCGCCAGCAGCTGGATGGGGGGACGTTTCCTTTACGAGCAGTACTTC. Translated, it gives CASSWMGGRFLYEQYF.

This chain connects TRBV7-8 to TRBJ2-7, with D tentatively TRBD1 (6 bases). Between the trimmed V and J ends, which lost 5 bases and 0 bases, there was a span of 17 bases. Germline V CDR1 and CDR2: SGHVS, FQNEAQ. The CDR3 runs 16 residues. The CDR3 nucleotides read TGTGCCAGCAGCGCCTACAGGGTTAGTTCCTCCTACGAGCAGTACTTC. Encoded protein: CASSAYRVSSSYEQYF.

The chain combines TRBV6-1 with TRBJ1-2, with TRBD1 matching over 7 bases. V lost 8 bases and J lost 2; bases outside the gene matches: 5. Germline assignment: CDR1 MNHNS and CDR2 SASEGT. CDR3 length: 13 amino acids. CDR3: CASLGGQNYGYTF. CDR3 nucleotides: TGTGCCAGCCTTGGGGGACAGAACTATGGCTACACCTTC.

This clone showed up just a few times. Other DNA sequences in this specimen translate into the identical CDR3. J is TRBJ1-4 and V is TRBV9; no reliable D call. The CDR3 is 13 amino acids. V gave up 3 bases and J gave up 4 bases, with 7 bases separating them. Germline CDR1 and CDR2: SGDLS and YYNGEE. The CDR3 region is CASSASGNEKLFF. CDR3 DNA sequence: TGTGCCAGCAGCGCAAGTGGTAATGAAAAACTGTTTTTT.

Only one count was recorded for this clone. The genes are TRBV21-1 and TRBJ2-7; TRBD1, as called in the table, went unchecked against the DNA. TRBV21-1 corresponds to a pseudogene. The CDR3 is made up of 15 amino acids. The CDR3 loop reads CASSPGTGPSYEQYF. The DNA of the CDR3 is TGTGCCAGCAGCCCCGGGACAGGGCCCTCCTACGAGCAGTACTTC.

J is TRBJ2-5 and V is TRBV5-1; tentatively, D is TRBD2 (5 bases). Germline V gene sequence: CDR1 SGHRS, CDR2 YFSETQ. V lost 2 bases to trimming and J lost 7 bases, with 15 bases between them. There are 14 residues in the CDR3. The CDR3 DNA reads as TGCGCCAGCAGCTTTTCCCCGGGATCATGGACCCAGTACTTC. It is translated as CASSFSPGSWTQYF.

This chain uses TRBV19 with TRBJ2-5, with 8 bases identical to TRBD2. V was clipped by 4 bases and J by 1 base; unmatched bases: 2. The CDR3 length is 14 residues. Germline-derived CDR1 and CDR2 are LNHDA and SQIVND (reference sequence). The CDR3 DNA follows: TGTGCCAGTAGTAGCGGGAGGCCCCAAGAGACCCAGTACTTC. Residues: CASSSGRPQETQYF.

The CDR3 spells CASSKGGVIISTEAFF. In DNA form, the CDR3 reads TGTGCCAGCAGTAAGGGGGGGGTTATTATCTCCACTGAAGCTTTCTTT. The gene calls are TRBV2 and TRBJ1-1; D possibly corresponds to TRBD1 (6 bases). Germline CDR1 and CDR2: SNHLY and FYNNEI. There are 16 residues in the CDR3. Trimming left V 5 bases short and J 4 bases short, with 20 bases between. The full variable domain, with the rest looked up from reference TRBV2 and TRBJ1-1, is EPEVTQTPSHQVTQMGQEVILRCVPISNHLYFYWYRQILGQKVEFLVSFYNNEISEKSEIFDDQFSVERPDGSNFTLKIRSTKLEDSAMYFCASSKGGVIISTEAFFGQGTRLTVV.

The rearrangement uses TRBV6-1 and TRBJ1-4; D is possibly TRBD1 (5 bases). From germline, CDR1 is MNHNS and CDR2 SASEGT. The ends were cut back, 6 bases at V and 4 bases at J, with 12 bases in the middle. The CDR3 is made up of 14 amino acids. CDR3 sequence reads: CASRKTGYNEKLFF. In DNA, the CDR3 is TGTGCCAGCAGGAAAACAGGTTATAATGAAAAACTGTTTTTT.

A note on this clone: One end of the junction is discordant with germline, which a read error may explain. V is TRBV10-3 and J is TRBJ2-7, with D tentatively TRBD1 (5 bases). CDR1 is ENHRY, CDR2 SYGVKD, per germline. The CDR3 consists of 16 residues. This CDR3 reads CAISESGRAGVYGQYF. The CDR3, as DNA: TGTGCCATCAGTGAGTCGGGCAGGGCTGGTGTTTACGGGCAGTACTTC.

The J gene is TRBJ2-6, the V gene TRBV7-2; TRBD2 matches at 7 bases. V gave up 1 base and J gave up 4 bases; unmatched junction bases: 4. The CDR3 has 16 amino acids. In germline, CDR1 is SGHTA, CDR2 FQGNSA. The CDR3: CASSLGPAGGANVLTF. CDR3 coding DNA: TGTGCCAGCAGCTTAGGGCCAGCGGGAGGGGCCAACGTCCTGACTTTC. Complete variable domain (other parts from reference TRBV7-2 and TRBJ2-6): GAGVSQSPSNKVTEKGKDVELRCDPISGHTALYWYRQSLGQGLEFLIYFQGNSAPDKSGLPSDRFSAERTGGSVSTLTIQRTQQEDSAVYLCASSLGPAGGANVLTFGAGSRLTVL.

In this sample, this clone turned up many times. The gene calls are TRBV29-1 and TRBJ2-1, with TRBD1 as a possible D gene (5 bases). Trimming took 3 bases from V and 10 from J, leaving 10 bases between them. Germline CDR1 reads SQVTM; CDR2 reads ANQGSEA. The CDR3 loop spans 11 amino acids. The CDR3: CSVESGHEQFF. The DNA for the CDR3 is TGCAGCGTTGAGAGTGGACACGAGCAGTTCTTC.

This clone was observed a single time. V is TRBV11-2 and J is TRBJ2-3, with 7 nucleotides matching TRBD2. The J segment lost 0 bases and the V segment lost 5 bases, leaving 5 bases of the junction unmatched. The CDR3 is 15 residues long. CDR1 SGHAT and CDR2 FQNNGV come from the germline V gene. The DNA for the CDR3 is TGTGCCAGCAGCGTAGGAGCGGGGAGCACAGATACGCAGTATTTT. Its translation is CASSVGAGSTDTQYF.

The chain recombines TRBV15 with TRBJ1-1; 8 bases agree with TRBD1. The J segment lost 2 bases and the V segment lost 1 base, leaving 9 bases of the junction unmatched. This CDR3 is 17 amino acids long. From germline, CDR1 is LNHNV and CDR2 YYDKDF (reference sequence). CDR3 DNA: TGTGCCACCAGCAGAGTTCGCCAGGGGGCCGATAACACTGAAGCTTTCTTT. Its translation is CATSRVRQGADNTEAFF.

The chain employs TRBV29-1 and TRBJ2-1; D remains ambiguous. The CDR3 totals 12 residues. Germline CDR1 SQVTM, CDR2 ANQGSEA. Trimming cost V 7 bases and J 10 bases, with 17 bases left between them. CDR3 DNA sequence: TGCAGCGGGGCTGTTGGTGCAGGCGAGCAGTTCTTC. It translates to CSGAVGAGEQFF.

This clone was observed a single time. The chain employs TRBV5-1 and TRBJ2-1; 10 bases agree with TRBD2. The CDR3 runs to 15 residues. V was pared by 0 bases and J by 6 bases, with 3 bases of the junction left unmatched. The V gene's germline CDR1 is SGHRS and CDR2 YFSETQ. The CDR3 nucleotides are TGCGCCAGCAGCTTGGAAGCTAGCGGGAGCAATGAGCAGTTCTTC. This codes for CASSLEASGSNEQFF.

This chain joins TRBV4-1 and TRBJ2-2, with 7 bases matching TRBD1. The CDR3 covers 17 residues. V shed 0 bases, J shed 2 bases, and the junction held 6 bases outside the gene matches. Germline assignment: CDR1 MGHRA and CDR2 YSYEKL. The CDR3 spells CASSQEVRGGNTGELFF. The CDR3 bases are TGCGCCAGCAGCCAAGAGGTCAGAGGGGGCAACACCGGGGAGCTGTTTTTT.

The DNA for the CDR3 is TGTGCCAGCAGCCCCGGGAGGAGCACAGATACGCAGTATTTT. Translation gives CASSPGRSTDTQYF. The chain combines TRBV7-9 with TRBJ2-3; 7 bases match TRBD2. This CDR3 contains 14 residues. Germline lookup yields CDR1 SEHNR and CDR2 FQNEAQ (reference sequence). Trimming cost V 5 bases and J 0 bases; bases outside gene matches: 2. The full variable domain, in which reference TRBV7-9 and TRBJ2-3 provide the parts outside the CDR3, is DTGVSQNPRHKITKRGQNVTFRCDPISEHNRLYWYRQTLGQGPEFLTYFQNEAQLEKSRLLSDRFSAERPKGSFSTLEIQRTEQGDSAMYLCASSPGRSTDTQYFGPGTRLTVL.

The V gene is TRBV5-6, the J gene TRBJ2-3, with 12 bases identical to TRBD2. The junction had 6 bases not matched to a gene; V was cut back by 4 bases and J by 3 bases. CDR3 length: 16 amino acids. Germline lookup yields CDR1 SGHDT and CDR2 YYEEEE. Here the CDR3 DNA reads TGTGCCAGCAGCACCACCACTAGCGGGAGGACAGATACGCAGTATTTT. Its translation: CASSTTTSGRTDTQYF.

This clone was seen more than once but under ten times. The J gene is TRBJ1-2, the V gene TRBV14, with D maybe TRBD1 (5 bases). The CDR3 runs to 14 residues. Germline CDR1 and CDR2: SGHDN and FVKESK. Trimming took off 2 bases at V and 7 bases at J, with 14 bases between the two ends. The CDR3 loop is CASSQQVAGGGYTF. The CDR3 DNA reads TGTGCCAGCAGCCAACAGGTCGCTGGGGGTGGCTACACCTTC.

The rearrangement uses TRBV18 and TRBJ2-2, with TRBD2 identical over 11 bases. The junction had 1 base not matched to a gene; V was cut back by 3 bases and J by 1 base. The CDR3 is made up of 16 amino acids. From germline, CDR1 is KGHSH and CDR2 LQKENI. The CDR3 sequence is CASSPGLAGNTGELFF. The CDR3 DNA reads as TGTGCCAGCTCACCCGGACTAGCGGGGAACACCGGGGAGCTGTTTTTT.

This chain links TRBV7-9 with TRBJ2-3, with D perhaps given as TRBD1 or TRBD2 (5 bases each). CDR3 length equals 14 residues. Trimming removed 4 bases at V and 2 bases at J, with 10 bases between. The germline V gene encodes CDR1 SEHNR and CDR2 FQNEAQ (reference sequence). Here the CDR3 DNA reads TGTGCCAGCAGCTCGAGGGACCCCACAGATACGCAGTATTTT. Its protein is CASSSRDPTDTQYF. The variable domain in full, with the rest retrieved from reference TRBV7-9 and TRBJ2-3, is DTGVSQNPRHKITKRGQNVTFRCDPISEHNRLYWYRQTLGQGPEFLTYFQNEAQLEKSRLLSDRFSAERPKGSFSTLEIQRTEQGDSAMYLCASSSRDPTDTQYFGPGTRLTVL.